The 29 T cell receptor beta chains below come from one sample, sequenced in a study of blood T cells in healthy people across ages. With a J-beta primer mix and a sample-barcoded 5' primer, a second PCR ran about 6 to 11 cycles. TCRdb re-derived calls from the 5' RACE reads in MiXCR, one entry per CDR3 protein. The sample lists around 1,500,000 distinct CDR3 sequences; approximately 40% were seen once. The source material was blood. These receptors all come from a woman younger than 30 in good health.

This clonotype was counted ten times or more. V and J are TRBV4-1 and TRBJ2-5; TRBD1 matches at 7 bases. There are 13 residues in the CDR3. The germline V gene has CDR1 MGHRA and CDR2 YSYEKL. V shed 1 base, J shed 5 bases, and the junction held 1 base outside the gene matches. In nucleotides, the CDR3 is TGCGCCAGCAGCCAAGTCAGGGGGGAGACCCAGTACTTC. Encoded protein: CASSQVRGETQYF.

This clonotype was recorded a few times. V gene TRBV11-1 combines with J gene TRBJ2-1; TRBD2 matches 8 bases. The CDR3 has 15 amino acids. The V and J ends lost 3 bases and 9 bases, in that order; junction bases with no gene match: 10. CDR1 is SGHAT and CDR2 is FQDESV in the germline V gene (reference sequence). The CDR3 protein is CASSFRAGERFEQFF. In DNA, the CDR3 is TGTGCCAGCAGCTTCCGAGCGGGGGAGCGTTTTGAGCAGTTCTTC.

The V and J genes are TRBV5-1 and TRBJ2-3; 8 nucleotides line up with TRBD2. The J segment lost 4 bases and the V segment lost 5 bases, leaving 9 bases of the junction unmatched. The germline V gene encodes CDR1 SGHRS and CDR2 YFSETQ. This CDR3 has 15 residues. The CDR3: CASSYQAGVADTQYF. The CDR3 DNA sequence: TGCGCCAGCAGTTACCAAGCGGGAGTTGCAGATACGCAGTATTTT. Variable domain in full (rest from reference TRBV5-1 and TRBJ2-3): KAGVTQTPRYLIKTRGQQVTLSCSPISGHRSVSWYQQTPGQGLQFLFEYFSETQRNKGNFPGRFSGRQFSNSRSEMNVSTLELGDSALYLCASSYQAGVADTQYFGPGTRLTVL.

This clonotype was counted between two and nine times. The chain links TRBV6-5 to TRBJ2-1; TRBD2 agrees at 11 bases. V lost 6 bases to trimming and J lost 5 bases; unmatched junction nucleotides: 6. This CDR3 has 15 amino acids. From germline, CDR1 is MNHEY and CDR2 SVGAGI. CDR3 in DNA: TGTGCCAGCAGCTTTACTAGCGGGGGACACAATGAGCAGTTCTTC. This codes for CASSFTSGGHNEQFF.

J is TRBJ1-3 and V is TRBV10-3, with 7 bases lining up with TRBD1. V trimming: 10 bases; J trimming: 0 bases; junction bases outside the gene matches: 9. CDR1 and CDR2 (germline): ENHRY, SYGVKD. The CDR3 spans 15 residues. The CDR3 loop is CASKGASVSGNTIYF. DNA of the CDR3: TGTGCCAGCAAGGGGGCCAGCGTCTCTGGAAACACCATATATTTT.

This clonotype was counted a few times. The CDR3 DNA reads as TGTGCCAGCAGCGAGAGCCTGGGACGGGCCGACGAACTGAGCACAGATACGCAGTATTTT. Translating it yields CASSESLGRADELSTDTQYF. The V and J genes are TRBV6-1 and TRBJ2-3; either TRBD1 or TRBD2 may fit D (5 bases each). This CDR3 is 20 amino acids long. Germline lookup yields CDR1 MNHNS and CDR2 SASEGT. Trimming shortened V by 6 bases and J by 0 bases, and 28 bases separated the two germline ends.

Concerning this clonotype itself: Mismatch with germline at one junction end may stem from a read error. This rearrangement joins TRBV11-2 to TRBJ2-5, with 11 bases that match TRBD2. Germline loops: CDR1 SGHAT, CDR2 FQNNGV. The CDR3 spans 13 residues. The CDR3 region is CTSRLAGQETQYF. The CDR3 DNA follows: TGTACCAGCAGACTAGCGGGGCAAGAGACCCAGTACTTC.

This clonotype has just a few counts. This sequence joins TRBV12-3 or TRBV12-4 and TRBJ1-1; no clear D. The CDR3 sequence is 16 residues long. The germline V and J ends were trimmed by 3 bases and 1 base, with 15 bases remaining between them. The CDR3 reads CASSFVSGSGNTEAFF. The CDR3 DNA reads TGTGCCAGCAGTTTCGTTTCCGGGTCCGGGAACACTGAAGCTTTCTTT.

The chain employs TRBV15 and TRBJ2-6; D might be TRBD1 (5 bases). The CDR3 runs to 19 residues. V was cut by 5 bases and J by 1 base, with 21 bases left in between. Germline V gene lookup returns CDR1 LNHNV and CDR2 YYDKDF (reference sequence). The DNA of the CDR3 is TGTGCCACCAGCCCTCACCGGACACTATCTAATTCTGGGGCCAACGTCCTGACTTTC. This codes for CATSPHRTLSNSGANVLTF.

This clonotype was detected only a few times. The CDR3 is CASSEAGNTQYF. CDR3 in DNA: TGTGCCAGCAGTGAAGCGGGGAATACGCAGTATTTT. This sequence joins TRBV6-1 and TRBJ2-3; D unresolved. There are 12 residues in the CDR3. Germline CDR1 is MNHNS and CDR2 is SASEGT. V shed 0 bases and J shed 7 bases, with 5 bases lying between them.

This clonotype is a singleton in its sample. The chain has TRBV6-5 and TRBJ1-1; TRBD1 aligns across 7 bases. The V gene end was trimmed by 1 base and the J gene end by 3 bases; junction bases not matched to a gene: 8. Germline CDR1 reads MNHEY; CDR2 reads SVGAGI. This CDR3 comprises 16 residues. Here the CDR3 reads CASSYFGGGEDTEAFF. CDR3 bases: TGTGCCAGCAGTTACTTTGGAGGGGGCGAGGACACTGAAGCTTTCTTT.

The chain carries TRBV27 and TRBJ2-1, with a tentative D call TRBD1 (6 bases). In germline, CDR1 is MNHEY, CDR2 SMNVEV (reference sequence). The V end lost 8 bases, the J end lost 3 bases, and 14 bases lay between the germline ends. The CDR3 totals 14 residues. The CDR3 DNA follows: TGTGCCAGCCGGGGCTGGGACATCTACAATGAGCAGTTCTTC. Translating gives CASRGWDIYNEQFF.

This clonotype was picked up a small number of times. The gene calls are TRBV10-3 and TRBJ2-7; maybe TRBD1 (5 bases). The germline V gene encodes CDR1 ENHRY and CDR2 SYGVKD. With 0 bases removed from V and 2 bases from J, the gap between germline ends came to 8 bases. This CDR3 contains 14 residues. CDR3 protein: CAISESGQPYEQYF. The CDR3, as DNA: TGTGCCATCAGTGAGTCGGGGCAGCCCTACGAGCAGTACTTC.

In the case of this clonotype: A much more abundant neighbour one base away suggests this may be a read error. J is TRBJ2-7 and V is TRBV20-1; TRBD2 agrees at 12 bases. The CDR3 has 15 amino acids. V trimming: 0 bases; J trimming: 6 bases; junction bases outside the gene matches: 6. Germline V gene sequence: CDR1 DFQATT, CDR2 SNEGSKA (reference sequence). The CDR3 sequence: CSARDGLAGTPEQYF. CDR3 bases: TGCAGTGCTAGAGACGGACTAGCGGGAACACCCGAGCAGTACTTC.

The chain combines TRBV27 with TRBJ1-2, with 9 bases that match TRBD1. J gave up 4 bases and V 2 bases, and 5 bases lay outside the gene matches. The CDR3 loop spans 15 amino acids. The germline gives CDR1 MNHEY, CDR2 SMNVEV (reference sequence). CDR3 residues: CASSLTTGGLYGYTF. The DNA of the CDR3 is TGTGCCAGCAGTTTAACGACAGGGGGGCTCTATGGCTACACCTTC.

The chain combines TRBV12-3 or TRBV12-4 with TRBJ1-1; D is uncertain. The CDR3 covers 14 residues. Trimming pared 10 bases from V and 1 base from J, leaving 16 bases between. In DNA form, the CDR3 reads TGTGCCACCACCGTGGGCAGGACGAACACTGAAGCTTTCTTT. This codes for CATTVGRTNTEAFF.

A note on this clonotype: The germline gene is not matched at one end of the junction; a read error may be the cause. The chain recombines TRBV6-8 with TRBJ1-5; D is possibly TRBD1 (5 bases). CDR1 and CDR2 from the germline V gene are MNHGY and SAAAGT. The length of the CDR3 is 15 residues. The chain's CDR3 is CVSSPRDRSNQPQHF. As DNA, the CDR3 is TGTGTCAGCAGTCCTCGGGACCGATCCAATCAGCCCCAGCATTTT.

This clonotype was seen a few times. The chain carries TRBV7-2 and TRBJ2-5, with 8 bases identical to TRBD2. Trimming removed 0 bases from V and 7 bases from J; junction bases left unmatched: 7. The CDR3 is made up of 15 amino acids. Germline CDR1 is SGHTA and CDR2 is FQGNSA. The CDR3 here is CASSLARLAIVTQYF. The CDR3 coding sequence is TGTGCCAGCAGCTTAGCCCGACTAGCGATAGTGACCCAGTACTTC. Filled out from reference TRBV7-2 and TRBJ2-5, the complete variable domain reads GAGVSQSPSNKVTEKGKDVELRCDPISGHTALYWYRQSLGQGLEFLIYFQGNSAPDKSGLPSDRFSAERTGGSVSTLTIQRTQQEDSAVYLCASSLARLAIVTQYFGPGTRLLVL.

CDR3 residues: CASSQVGTSGSNEQFF. CDR3 DNA: TGTGCCAGCAGCCAAGTAGGGACTAGCGGGTCCAATGAGCAGTTCTTC. V gene TRBV3-1 combines with J gene TRBJ2-1, with 12 nucleotides matching TRBD2. This CDR3 comprises 16 residues. With V trimmed by 1 base and J by 6 bases, 4 bases remained unmatched. From germline, CDR1 is LGHDT and CDR2 YNNKEL (reference sequence).

The J gene is TRBJ1-4, the V gene TRBV6-5; 7 bases are shared with TRBD1. Germline CDR1 is MNHEY and CDR2 is SVGAGI. The trim removed 5 bases at V and 6 bases at J, leaving 9 bases unmatched. The CDR3 runs to 15 residues. Here the CDR3 DNA reads TGTGCCAGCAGTAGACGGGACAGTGGTCATGAAAAACTGTTTTTT. Protein product: CASSRRDSGHEKLFF.

This clonotype appeared a few times. This chain uses TRBV9 with TRBJ1-4; D is perhaps TRBD1 (5 bases). V lost 1 base and J 5 bases, leaving 9 bases between the germline ends. The length of the CDR3 is 14 residues. Germline CDR1 and CDR2: SGDLS and YYNGEE. CDR3 coding DNA: TGTGCCAGCAGCGTAAGCGGGGGGAATGAAAAACTGTTTTTT. Translation: CASSVSGGNEKLFF.

The chain is built from TRBV28 and TRBJ1-6; D gene unclear. The CDR3 has 13 amino acids. Trimming took 5 bases from V and 3 from J, leaving 5 bases between them. In germline, CDR1 is MDHEN, CDR2 SYDVKM. The CDR3 sequence: CASSALYNSPLHF. The CDR3 DNA reads TGTGCCAGCAGTGCCCTCTATAATTCACCCCTCCACTTT. The full variable domain, completed using reference TRBV28 and TRBJ1-6, is DVKVTQSSRYLVKRTGEKVFLECVQDMDHENMFWYRQDPGLGLRLIYFSYDVKMKEKGDIPEGYSVSREKKERFSLILESASTNQTSMYLCASSALYNSPLHFGNGTRLTVT.

The chain joins TRBV12-3 or TRBV12-4 to TRBJ1-1; D perhaps matches TRBD1 (6 bases). V was trimmed by 2 bases and J by 6 bases, leaving 13 bases between them. The CDR3 runs to 14 residues. CDR3 sequence reads: CASSLLQGSPEAFF. CDR3 in DNA: TGTGCCAGCAGTTTATTACAGGGATCTCCTGAAGCTTTCTTT.

This clonotype was observed a few times. The CDR3 DNA is TGTGCCAGCAGTTTATCTAGCGGGAGTCGGGCTGAGCAGTTCTTC. Encoded protein: CASSLSSGSRAEQFF. The V gene is TRBV27, the J gene TRBJ2-1, with 9 bases aligning to TRBD2. This CDR3 has 15 amino acids. Germline V lookup: CDR1 MNHEY, CDR2 SMNVEV (reference sequence). The ends lost 0 bases at V and 9 bases at J; junction bases unmatched: 6.

This clonotype was recorded only once. The rearrangement links TRBV20-1 to TRBJ1-5, with D hard to call. V lost 4 bases and J lost 4, with 11 bases in between. The germline gives CDR1 DFQATT, CDR2 SNEGSKA (reference sequence). This CDR3 contains 13 residues. CDR3 DNA: TGCAGTGCTAAGCGGGAACCGAATCAGCCCCAGCATTTT. Protein sequence: CSAKREPNQPQHF.

This clonotype was counted a few times. The chain couples TRBV4-1 to TRBJ2-1; D ambiguous. V gave up 2 bases and J gave up 12 bases, with 11 bases separating them. The germline CDR1 and CDR2 sequences are MGHRA and YSYEKL. The CDR3 runs to 12 residues. The DNA for the CDR3 is TGCGCCAGCAGCCAAATAGGTATGCGGCAGTTCTTC. Translating gives CASSQIGMRQFF.

This chain uses TRBV3-1 with TRBJ2-1, with 8 bases aligning to TRBD2. CDR3 size: 15 residues. J was trimmed by 8 bases and V by 4 bases; bases with no gene match: 10. Germline V gene data show CDR1 as LGHDT and CDR2 as YNNKEL (reference sequence). This CDR3 is CASSRRLASFYEQFF. The CDR3 region has the DNA TGTGCCAGCAGCCGCCGACTAGCGTCATTCTATGAGCAGTTCTTC.

There are a few counts of this clonotype. J is TRBJ2-3 and V is TRBV4-1; D is unclear. V lost 4 bases to trimming and J lost 0 bases, with 14 bases between them. This CDR3 region has 16 residues. Per germline, CDR1 MGHRA and CDR2 YSYEKL. The CDR3 region is CASSPYRSPSTDTQYF. The CDR3 DNA reads as TGCGCCAGCAGCCCCTATAGGAGCCCTAGCACAGATACGCAGTATTTT.

The V call is TRBV13, the J call TRBJ2-5, with D tentatively TRBD2 (5 bases). The last part of the DNA fits TRBJ2-7 better; the J call may be wrong. This CDR3 contains 14 residues. Germline V CDR1 and CDR2: PRHDT, FYEKMQ (reference sequence). The CDR3 here is CASSEPGKSREQYF. CDR3 DNA sequence: TGTGCCAGCAGCGAACCGGGAAAATCCCGCGAGCAGTACTTC.